The rows below give T cell receptor beta chains drawn from one sample of a study of cytomegalovirus exposure and HLA in healthy donors. TCRdb keeps only in-frame clones here, not all; method: immunoSEQ multiplex PCR. Counted here are 80,000 to 100,000 clones, roughly 80% occurring once; the ten biggest clones make up roughly 7.3%. Sequenced sample: PBMCs. These receptors were obtained from a middle-aged man in good health and CMV-seropositive. The CDR3 runs from the conserved cysteine through the conserved F or W. The order of the fields is clone size, V gene, J gene, D gene, CDR3 protein, CDR3 DNA. The D gene is left open where the match is weak. Size tells how often a clone was seen (once, few, many) or the class of an expanded clone, and some rows leave it out.

size: NA
V: TRBV2
J: TRBJ1-1
D: NA
CDR3: CASNRVGTEAFF
DNA: TGTGCCAGCAACAGGGTGGGAACTGAAGCTTTCTTT

size: NA
V: TRBV20-1
J: TRBJ2-7
D: NA
CDR3: CSTGEDYEQYF
DNA: TGCAGTACAGGGGAGGACTACGAGCAGTACTTC

size: NA
V: TRBV2
J: TRBJ1-4
D: TRBD1
CDR3: CASSSIPGQGATNEKLFF
DNA: TGTGCCAGCAGCTCCATCCCGGGACAGGGTGCGACTAATGAAAAACTGTTTTTT

size: NA
V: TRBV7-2
J: TRBJ1-4
D: NA
CDR3: CTSSNVDSSEKLFF
DNA: TGTACCAGCAGCAACGTTGACAGCAGTGAAAAACTGTTTTTT

size: NA
V: TRBV29-1
J: TRBJ2-7
D: TRBD1
CDR3: CSVGDRRTYEQYF
DNA: TGCAGCGTGGGGGACAGGCGTACGTACGAGCAGTACTTC

size: once
V: TRBV6-1
J: TRBJ1-2
D: NA
CDR3: CASSDDTQEFYGYTF
DNA: TGTGCCAGCAGTGACGACACGCAAGAATTCTATGGCTACACCTTC

size: few
V: TRBV13
J: TRBJ1-2
D: TRBD1
CDR3: CASSSTGVVNYGYTF
DNA: TGTGCCAGCAGCTCAACAGGGGTCGTAAACTATGGCTACACCTTC

size: NA
V: TRBV5-6
J: TRBJ2-7
D: NA
CDR3: CASSLGQYEQYF
DNA: TGTGCCAGCAGCTTGGGACAGTACGAGCAGTACTTC

size: once
V: TRBV6-5
J: TRBJ2-1
D: TRBD1
CDR3: CASSSGQGARNEQFF
DNA: TGTGCCAGCAGTTCGGGACAGGGGGCGCGGAATGAGCAGTTCTTC

size: NA
V: TRBV29-1
J: TRBJ1-5
D: NA
CDR3: CSVAGSNRPQHF
DNA: TGCAGCGTGGCCGGTAGCAATCGGCCCCAGCATTTT

size: NA
V: TRBV21-1
J: TRBJ1-2
D: NA
CDR3: CASSKEGIF
DNA: TGTGCCAGCAGCAAAGAGGGGATCTTC

size: few
V: TRBV27
J: TRBJ1-2
D: TRBD1
CDR3: CASSSGQGWDYGYPF
DNA: TGTGCCAGCAGTTCGGGACAGGGGTGGGACTATGGCTACCCCTTC

size: few
V: TRBV29-1
J: TRBJ2-2
D: TRBD2
CDR3: CSVAIQRGVNTGELFF
DNA: TGCAGCGTGGCTATCCAGCGGGGGGTGAACACCGGGGAGCTGTTTTTT

size: NA
V: TRBV5-1
J: TRBJ2-2
D: NA
CDR3: CASRPNAGAFAGELFF
DNA: TGCGCCAGCAGGCCTAACGCGGGGGCCTTCGCCGGGGAGCTGTTTTTT

size: few
V: TRBV5-8
J: TRBJ1-3
D: NA
CDR3: CASSSGGAGNTIYF
DNA: TGTGCCAGCAGCTCCGGGGGTGCGGGAAACACCATATATTTT

size: NA
V: TRBV2
J: TRBJ2-2
D: NA
CDR3: CASSEHRNTGELFF
DNA: TGTGCCAGCAGTGAACACAGAAACACCGGGGAGCTGTTTTTT

size: NA
V: TRBV7-2
J: TRBJ1-5
D: NA
CDR3: CASSLFATTGGNQPQHF
DNA: TGTGCCAGCAGCTTATTTGCTACTACGGGGGGGAATCAGCCCCAGCATTTT

size: NA
V: TRBV5-1
J: TRBJ2-7
D: TRBD2
CDR3: CASSPGLAADEQYF
DNA: TGCGCCAGCAGCCCGGGACTAGCGGCCGACGAGCAGTACTTC

size: once
V: TRBV9
J: TRBJ2-7
D: TRBD1
CDR3: CASSSPRGQATYEQYF
DNA: TGTGCCAGCAGCTCCCCCAGGGGACAGGCCACTTACGAGCAGTACTTC

size: NA
V: TRBV5-5
J: TRBJ2-5
D: NA
CDR3: CASSLAPNAEETQYF
DNA: TGTGCCAGCAGCTTGGCCCCCAATGCGGAGGAGACCCAGTACTTC

size: few
V: TRBV10-3
J: TRBJ2-7
D: TRBD1
CDR3: CAISDLLRTGPSYEQYF
DNA: TGTGCCATCAGTGATCTCCTTCGGACAGGGCCCTCCTACGAGCAGTACTTC

size: NA
V: TRBV18
J: TRBJ1-2
D: NA
CDR3: CASSPNSVTDYGYTF
DNA: TGTGCCAGCTCACCAAATAGCGTCACGGACTATGGCTACACCTTC

size: NA
V: TRBV4-3
J: TRBJ1-1
D: TRBD1
CDR3: CASSPRAGGLNTEAFF
DNA: TGCGCCAGCAGCCCCCGTGCAGGGGGCTTGAACACTGAAGCTTTCTTT